The 11 T cell receptor beta chains in this list originate from one sample, sequenced in a study of CD8 T cells in ankylosing spondylitis. Study-level points and caveats: About 8 highly homologous variants made up a TCR beta motif, and this motif appeared characteristic of ankylosing spondylitis blood.

TCRdb re-called the 5' RACE reads through MiXCR, storing one row per CDR3 protein. The sample lists around 540,000 distinct CDR3 sequences; approximately 12% were seen once. No antigen is known for these receptors. Material: blood, either unsorted or a sorted T cell fraction (not recorded which). Receptors originate from a male donor with ankylosing spondylitis.

This clonotype was counted a few times. The rearrangement uses TRBV20-1 and TRBJ2-1, with D unclear. Germline CDR1 reads DFQATT; CDR2 reads SNEGSKA (reference sequence). V lost 0 bases to trimming and J lost 7 bases, with 7 bases between them. This CDR3 comprises 12 residues. CDR3 nucleotides: TGCAGTGCTAGAGAGAAGGAGAATGAGCAGTTCTTC. Amino acid sequence: CSAREKENEQFF.

This clonotype was detected ten times or more. This chain links TRBV4-1 with TRBJ2-1, with 7 nucleotides matching TRBD2. This CDR3 is built from 16 residues. Germline V lookup: CDR1 MGHRA, CDR2 YSYEKL. V lost 3 bases to trimming and J lost 3 bases; unmatched junction nucleotides: 8. CDR3 amino acids: CASSHLGGRNYNEQFF. The CDR3 DNA is TGCGCCAGCAGCCATCTAGGCGGGAGAAACTACAATGAGCAGTTCTTC.

This clonotype was observed a few times. The chain couples TRBV6-5 to TRBJ2-1, with 7 bases lining up with TRBD1. With 5 bases clipped from V and 2 bases from J, the junction kept 6 bases outside the gene matches. Looked up from germline, CDR1 is MNHEY and CDR2 is SVGAGI. The CDR3 has 15 residues. For the CDR3, the DNA is TGTGCCAGCAGTGGCTCGACAGGGACCTACAATGAGCAGTTCTTC. This encodes CASSGSTGTYNEQFF.

This clonotype was recorded at least ten times. The rearrangement joins TRBV10-3 to TRBJ2-2; 12 bases fit TRBD2. V shed 8 bases and J 6 bases; nucleotides not matched to a gene: 1. The V gene's germline CDR1 is ENHRY and CDR2 SYGVKD. The length of the CDR3 is 13 residues. This CDR3 reads CAIPSGRAGELFF. CDR3 DNA: TGTGCCATCCCTAGCGGGAGGGCCGGGGAGCTGTTTTTT.

This clonotype was counted a few times. This chain links TRBV19 with TRBJ1-2; 8 nucleotides match TRBD1. V shed 5 bases and J 5 bases; nucleotides not matched to a gene: 4. Germline lookup yields CDR1 LNHDA and CDR2 SQIVND (reference sequence). CDR3 size: 13 residues. The CDR3 DNA sequence: TGTGCCAGTAGTGACAGGGGCTGGTATGGCTACACCTTC. Residues: CASSDRGWYGYTF.

This chain joins TRBV5-1 and TRBJ2-4; D tentatively reads TRBD1 or TRBD2 (5 bases each). Germline V gene data show CDR1 as SGHRS and CDR2 as YFSETQ. With 2 bases removed from V and 0 bases from J, the gap between germline ends came to 18 bases. The CDR3 has 18 amino acids. The CDR3 DNA sequence: TGCGCCAGCAGCTTTGACTCCGGGGACGGGGTAGCCAAAAACATTCAGTACTTC. Protein sequence: CASSFDSGDGVAKNIQYF.

This clonotype appeared a few times. The V gene is TRBV10-2, the J gene TRBJ2-4; 11 bases map to TRBD2. J gave up 6 bases and V 4 bases, and 8 bases lay outside the gene matches. Looked up from germline, CDR1 is WSHSY and CDR2 is SAAADI. The CDR3 spans 16 residues. The CDR3 DNA sequence: TGCGCCAGCAGTGTAACTAGCGGGAGTCGGATAAACATTCAGTACTTC. Residues: CASSVTSGSRINIQYF.

This clonotype was detected many times. J is TRBJ2-1 and V is TRBV4-2; D gene ambiguous. CDR1 and CDR2 from the germline V gene are LGHNA and YNFKEQ. The CDR3 is 15 amino acids. V was cut by 2 bases and J by 0 bases, with 8 bases left in between. Here the CDR3 reads CASSQSEASYNEQFF. CDR3 coding DNA: TGTGCCAGCAGCCAAAGCGAAGCCTCCTACAATGAGCAGTTCTTC.

Ten or more counts support this clonotype. The chain is built from TRBV12-3 or TRBV12-4 and TRBJ2-7; D remains ambiguous. V gave up 0 bases and J gave up 2 bases, with 5 bases separating them. CDR3 length: 13 residues. The CDR3 DNA reads as TGTGCCAGCAGTTTAGCGGGTACCTACGAGCAGTACGTC. Amino acids: CASSLAGTYEQYV.

This clonotype was detected only a few times. The chain joins TRBV20-1 to TRBJ1-1; possible D gene TRBD1, 5 bases. Germline V gene data show CDR1 as DFQATT and CDR2 as SNEGSKA (reference sequence). The CDR3 loop spans 15 amino acids. Trimming removed 7 bases from V and 3 bases from J, with 21 bases in between. CDR3 DNA: TGCAGTGGTTCGCCGGCCGCCGGACACTACACTGAAGCTTTCTTT. As protein: CSGSPAAGHYTEAFF.

This clonotype was seen a few times. The chain has TRBV5-6 and TRBJ2-6, with D possibly being TRBD1 (6 bases). Trimming shortened V by 1 base and J by 2 bases, and 7 bases separated the two germline ends. Germline V CDR1 and CDR2: SGHDT, YYEEEE. The CDR3 runs 15 residues. The DNA for the CDR3 is TGTGCCAGCAGCTTGCCAGGGGCTGGGGCCAACGTCCTGACTTTC. It yields the protein CASSLPGAGANVLTF.